Ten or more counts support the clone carrying this T cell receptor beta chain. These data come from a study of neurological immune-mediated disorders. The CDR3 loop spans 14 amino acids. Per germline, CDR1 MGHRA and CDR2 YSYEKL. Trimming removed 0 bases from V and 3 bases from J, with 7 bases in between. Time point denoted: longitudinal time-point 3. A 10-nucleotide random UMI tagged transcripts in template-switch 5'RACE cDNA synthesis. Using its own MiXCR run on the 5' RACE reads, TCRdb lists one record per CDR3 protein. The sample yields about 45,000 distinct CDR3 sequences, about 14% seen once. This clonotype was sampled from a man younger than 40 in good health. Sequencing was carried out using PBMCs. The chain couples TRBV4-1 to TRBJ2-3; tentative D call: TRBD2 (5 bases). CDR3 sequence: CASSQDRGTDTQYF. CDR3 DNA sequence: TGCGCCAGCAGCCAAGATCGGGGTACAGATACGCAGTATTTT.